This is a list of T cell receptor beta chains from one sample in a study of Ad26.COV2.S vaccination and SARS-CoV-2 variants. Measured with immunoSEQ multiplex PCR; TCRdb has only the in-frame clones, and not every one. Altogether some 340,000 clones are present, 86% being singletons, with the ten largest covering approximately 2%. The input for sequencing was peripheral blood, taken in a trial of Ad26.COV2.S vaccine versus placebo. The receptors here all came from a person aged 18 to 65 who received the Ad26.COV2.S COVID-19 vaccine or a placebo. Both conserved end residues are part of each CDR3. Each record gives: V gene, CDR3 length, CDR3 protein.

TRBV2 | 14 | CASQEEGSNTEAFF
TRBV25-1 | 16 | CASSELGGRSTDTQYF
TRBV7-6 | 14 | CASSLAVGTDTQYF
TRBV6-5 | 13 | CASRTGAHYGYTF
TRBV11-2 | 16 | CASSPPSFSGANVLTF
TRBV5-1 | 15 | CASSSLAGVADTQYF
TRBV6-6 | 14 | CASSLQRDNSPLHF
TRBV3-1/TRBV3-2 | 13 | CASSLTRTGFYTF
TRBV4-3 | 17 | CASSQDGPGQGGEKLFF
TRBV9 | 13 | CASSPPRGQGDFF
TRBV7-2 | 16 | CASSFPGTGFTNTIYF
TRBV19 | 14 | CASSTLMGFYEQYF
TRBV6-5 | 13 | CASTGTVNQPQHF
TRBV12-3/TRBV12-4 | 12 | CASSLGQYGYTF
TRBV5-1 | 16 | CASRESGAPRTGELFF
TRBV19 | 15 | CASNDGQGTSNEQFF
TRBV7-3 | 13 | CATSEGVYTEAFF
TRBV29-1 | 16 | CSVEEERPDGTYEQYF
TRBV11-1 | 14 | CASSLRWGPDTQYF
TRBV6-5 | 13 | CASSRGQYNEQFF
TRBV5-1 | 17 | CASSLEPGGLFQETQYF
TRBV30 | 14 | CAWRGGQLNYGYTF
TRBV6-1 | 12 | CASSEAGYGYTF
TRBV12-3/TRBV12-4 | 12 | CASHYGKGVQYF
TRBV30 | 14 | CAWSTLGFDQPQHF
TRBV4-2 | 16 | CASSQEVLRVTGELFF
TRBV19 | 15 | CASSIDRTYNEKLFF
TRBV4-2 | 14 | CASSQESGANEQYF
TRBV19 | 15 | CASSIVAGVDDEQFF
TRBV7-2 | 18 | CASSLFLGRTGDNTEAFF
TRBV12-3/TRBV12-4 | 13 | CASSLQGRVGYTF
TRBV27 | 16 | CASSPRGGGPGETQYF
TRBV9 | 15 | CASSVGPGGRDTQYF
TRBV18 | 15 | CASSQNGGAQETQYF
TRBV4-1 | 15 | CASSQKRGGTYEQYF
TRBV7-2 | 15 | CASSPLGPAYNEQFF
TRBV27 | 16 | CASSLYTSGRGTEAFF
TRBV4-3 | 16 | CASSQALAGGRRELFF
TRBV4-3 | 14 | CASSQGLLNTEAFF
TRBV4-3 | 14 | CASSQDQSGTEAFF
TRBV19 | 15 | CASTPVAGGVETQYF
TRBV4-3 | 17 | CASSQEEALSSYNEQFF
TRBV5-1 | 14 | CASSLAFRGNEQFF
TRBV30 | 13 | CACQGALGTEAFF
TRBV7-2 | 13 | CASSFFGQGRLFF
TRBV11-2 | 15 | CASSLSGGRQETQYF
TRBV28 | 13 | CASGTGRNEKLFF
TRBV6-2/TRBV6-3 | 16 | CASSYLGGLGNTEAFF
TRBV19 | 14 | CASSAPGTEEGYTF
TRBV19 | 12 | CASSLRDSEQYF